This TCR beta chain was captured by sequencing in a study of blood T cell repertoires in COVID-19. Study as a whole: Whether acute or convalescent, the COVID-19 samples came from the United States, Italy and Spain. PBMCs, B-cell-depleted T cells, or T cells provided the cDNA or gDNA that made up the material.

CDR3 length equals 14 residues. Germline V gives CDR1 MNHNY, CDR2 SVGAGI (reference sequence). The V gene end was trimmed by 7 bases and the J gene end by 10 bases; junction bases not matched to a gene: 13. Authors' processing steps: Estimation of nucleated cell counts was performed using reference gene primer amplification. Clones were sequenced by immunoSEQ multiplex PCR, and TCRdb holds only the in-frame ones, with some missing. V and J calls and clone size are as listed in that table; D and trimming were resolved from the DNA. This table has 80,000 to 100,000 clones, 90% appearing once. The TCR comes from a human donor with active COVID-19. The donor label of this sample is uncertain. V usage is TRBV6-6 and J usage is TRBJ1-1, with 9 bases aligning to TRBD1. Sequencing used peripheral blood. This chain's CDR3 is CASTLLTGGFGAFF. The CDR3 region has the DNA TGTGCCAGCACCTTATTGACAGGGGGGTTTGGAGCTTTCTTT.